These 32 T cell receptor beta chains came from one sample sequenced in a study of cytomegalovirus exposure and HLA in healthy donors. Both 60 Vbeta primers and 13 Jbeta primers went into the PCR. Some clones are missing from TCRdb's copy, which holds only in-frame ones; the method was immunoSEQ multiplex PCR. The data contain over 150,000 clones, about 85% of them seen just once; the ten biggest clones take up around 7.2%. The specimen sequenced was PBMCs. The receptors shown here come from a man aged 25 to 45 in good health and CMV-seropositive.

This clone showed up just once. The gene calls are TRBV2 and TRBJ1-1; no clear D. Trimming left V 4 bases short and J 8 bases short, with 11 bases between. The germline gives CDR1 SNHLY, CDR2 FYNNEI. This CDR3 comprises 12 residues. Here the CDR3 DNA reads TGTGCCAGCAGTGTTAGTGCCGTAGAAGCTTTCTTT. The encoded protein is CASSVSAVEAFF.

The rearrangement joins TRBV9 to TRBJ2-7; no clear D. The CDR3 spans 14 residues. V lost 0 bases, J lost 3 bases, and 10 bases lay in between. Per the germline V gene, CDR1 is SGDLS and CDR2 is YYNGEE. The CDR3 DNA reads as TGTGCCAGCAGCGTAGGGCCGGGTGTCTACGAGCAGTACTTC. Amino acid sequence: CASSVGPGVYEQYF.

The genes are TRBV9 and TRBJ1-2; tentatively, D is TRBD1 (6 bases). Trimming removed 7 bases at V and 6 bases at J, with 19 bases between. This CDR3 region has 14 residues. Per germline, CDR1 SGDLS and CDR2 YYNGEE. CDR3 DNA: TGTGCCAGCTCCCGTCAAGCGGGGGCTCATGGCTACACCTTC. It codes for CASSRQAGAHGYTF.

The chain links TRBV5-1 to TRBJ1-1, with 11 bases fitting TRBD1. Germline lookup yields CDR1 SGHRS and CDR2 YFSETQ. V gave up 1 base and J gave up 4 bases; unmatched junction bases: 3. The CDR3 loop spans 15 amino acids. The CDR3 protein is CASSLTGQGGTEAFF. The CDR3 bases are TGCGCCAGCAGCTTGACGGGACAGGGGGGCACTGAAGCTTTCTTT.

The chain is built from TRBV5-1 and TRBJ2-3, with a tentative D call TRBD2 (6 bases). The CDR3 runs to 15 residues. V was trimmed by 0 bases and J by 6 bases, leaving 14 bases between them. The germline V gene encodes CDR1 SGHRS and CDR2 YFSETQ. CDR3 DNA sequence: TGCGCCAGCAGCTTGGTGGAGGGTGGGAGTGATACGCAGTATTTT. It yields the protein CASSLVEGGSDTQYF.

This chain connects TRBV19 to TRBJ2-3; D is possibly TRBD2 (6 bases). The CDR3 totals 15 residues. Germline assignment: CDR1 LNHDA and CDR2 SQIVND (reference sequence). V shed 1 base and J shed 2 bases, with 10 bases lying between them. The DNA of the CDR3 is TGTGCCAGTAGTATAGGCGGGGCGTTCACAGATACGCAGTATTTT. This codes for CASSIGGAFTDTQYF.

The V gene is TRBV5-4, the J gene TRBJ2-7; 7 positions agree with TRBD1. CDR1 is SGHNT and CDR2 is YYREEE in the germline V gene (reference sequence). The V gene end was trimmed by 3 bases and the J gene end by 1 base; junction bases not matched to a gene: 7. The CDR3 is 15 amino acids. The DNA for the CDR3 is TGTGCCAGCAGCTCCGGGACAGTATTTTCCTACGAGCAGTACTTC. Encoded protein: CASSSGTVFSYEQYF. The full variable domain, completed using reference TRBV5-4 and TRBJ2-7, is ETGVTQSPTHLIKTRGQQVTLRCSSQSGHNTVSWYQQALGQGPQFIFQYYREEENGRGNFPPRFSGLQFPNYSSELNVNALELDDSALYLCASSSGTVFSYEQYFGPGTRLTVT.

V and J are TRBV18 and TRBJ2-5; no definite D call. TRBJ2-7 explains the end of the DNA better; the J call may be wrong. The CDR3 runs 14 residues. Germline V gene lookup returns CDR1 KGHSH and CDR2 LQKENI. CDR3 residues: CASSPPNPGYEQYF. The CDR3, as DNA: TGTGCCAGCTCACCTCCGAACCCAGGCTACGAGCAGTACTTC.

V usage is TRBV28 and J usage is TRBJ1-2, with TRBD1 as a possible D gene (5 bases). The V end was cut by 10 bases, the J end by 0 bases, with 18 bases between. CDR3 length equals 15 residues. CDR1 is MDHEN, CDR2 SYDVKM, per germline. CDR3 loop: CATESGDRANYGYTF. In DNA, the CDR3 is TGTGCCACCGAATCGGGGGATAGGGCTAACTATGGCTACACCTTC.

This clone showed up just a few times. The genes are TRBV10-3 and TRBJ1-1, with D possibly TRBD1 on 6 matching bases. Germline V gives CDR1 ENHRY, CDR2 SYGVKD. The CDR3 totals 13 residues. V was cut by 4 bases and J by 0 bases, with 6 bases left in between. Here the CDR3 reads CAISGTVNTEAFF. The CDR3 DNA reads TGTGCCATCAGTGGGACAGTGAACACTGAAGCTTTCTTT.

This clone was observed a single time. The chain recombines TRBV7-6 with TRBJ2-1, with 10 bases fitting TRBD2. The CDR3 is made up of 15 amino acids. Losses at the gene ends were 6 bases for V and 3 bases for J; bases not matched to a gene: 5. Germline lookup yields CDR1 SGHVS and CDR2 FNYEAQ. This CDR3 reads CASSPTSGNYNEQFF. The CDR3 DNA sequence: TGTGCCAGCAGTCCCACTAGCGGGAACTACAATGAGCAGTTCTTC. Drawing the rest from reference TRBV7-6 and TRBJ2-1, the complete variable domain is GAGVSQSPRYKVTKRGQDVALRCDPISGHVSLYWYRQALGQGPEFLTYFNYEAQQDKSGLPNDRFSAERPEGSISTLTIQRTEQRDSAMYRCASSPTSGNYNEQFFGPGTRLTVL.

This rearrangement joins TRBV10-3 to TRBJ2-1, with 7 bases matching TRBD2. Germline-derived CDR1 and CDR2 are ENHRY and SYGVKD. CDR3 length: 15 residues. After removal of 4 bases from V and 5 bases from J, the junction contained 8 bases not matched to a gene. DNA of the CDR3: TGTGCCATCAGTGGGGGCGGGAGAGCCGACAATGAGCAGTTCTTC. It encodes CAISGGGRADNEQFF.

This chain links TRBV28 with TRBJ1-2; 9 nucleotides align to TRBD1. CDR1 MDHEN and CDR2 SYDVKM come from the germline V gene. The V gene end was trimmed by 6 bases and the J gene end by 1 base; junction bases not matched to a gene: 9. The CDR3 has 16 amino acids. The CDR3 loop reads CASSSGQGIDNYGYTF. CDR3 coding DNA: TGTGCCAGCAGCTCGGGACAGGGTATCGATAACTATGGCTACACCTTC.

The chain joins TRBV7-2 to TRBJ1-1; TRBD1 aligns across 7 bases. Germline V gene sequence: CDR1 SGHTA, CDR2 FQGNSA. The CDR3 sequence is 14 residues long. Trimming at V came to 2 bases and at J to 6 bases, leaving 6 bases not matched to a gene. DNA of the CDR3: TGTGCCAGCAGCTTATTCGGACAGGACCCTGAAGCTTTCTTT. Translation gives CASSLFGQDPEAFF. Full variable domain (outside the CDR3, taken from reference TRBV7-2 and TRBJ1-1): GAGVSQSPSNKVTEKGKDVELRCDPISGHTALYWYRQSLGQGLEFLIYFQGNSAPDKSGLPSDRFSAERTGGSVSTLTIQRTQQEDSAVYLCASSLFGQDPEAFFGQGTRLTVV.

The chain uses TRBV9 and TRBJ2-3, with 8 nucleotides matching TRBD1. Germline assignment: CDR1 SGDLS and CDR2 YYNGEE. V shed 4 bases, J shed 1 base, and the junction held 8 bases outside the gene matches. The CDR3 extends over 16 amino acids. The CDR3 DNA sequence: TGTGCCAGCAGCCCCCTGGACAGGGCTGGCACAGATACGCAGTATTTT. Its translation is CASSPLDRAGTDTQYF.

The rearrangement links TRBV11-2 to TRBJ2-2, with a tentative D call TRBD2 (6 bases). This CDR3 is 16 amino acids long. The germline V gene has CDR1 SGHAT and CDR2 FQNNGV. Trimming shortened V by 2 bases and J by 5 bases, and 15 bases separated the two germline ends. The CDR3 coding sequence is TGTGCCAGCAGCTTAAGGGACTCCAAAGAAACCGGGGAGCTGTTTTTT. Its translation: CASSLRDSKETGELFF.

The genes are TRBV5-5 and TRBJ1-2, with TRBD1 matching 7 bases. V was pared by 3 bases and J by 0 bases, with 5 bases of the junction left unmatched. Germline values: CDR1 SGHKS, CDR2 YYEKEE (reference sequence). The CDR3 spans 15 residues. The CDR3 loop is CASSSAGTANYGYTF. In DNA, the CDR3 is TGTGCCAGCAGCTCGGCCGGGACAGCTAACTATGGCTACACCTTC. Full variable domain (outside the CDR3, taken from reference TRBV5-5 and TRBJ1-2): DAGVTQSPTHLIKTRGQQVTLRCSPISGHKSVSWYQQVLGQGPQFIFQYYEKEERGRGNFPDRFSARQFPNYSSELNVNALLLGDSALYLCASSSAGTANYGYTFGSGTRLTVV.

The V and J genes are TRBV5-1 and TRBJ2-1; possibly TRBD1 for D (7 bases). This CDR3 has 15 residues. CDR1 is SGHRS and CDR2 is YFSETQ in the germline V gene. V dropped 4 bases and J dropped 6 bases, with 17 bases sitting between them. The CDR3 region is CASSRAGTASNEQFF. The CDR3 region has the DNA TGCGCCAGCAGCCGCGCGGGGACAGCAAGCAATGAGCAGTTCTTC.

The genes are TRBV11-2 and TRBJ1-1, with 8 nucleotides matching TRBD1. Germline V gene lookup returns CDR1 SGHAT and CDR2 FQNNGV. This CDR3 is 14 amino acids long. Unmatched junction bases numbered 4, after V lost 1 base and J lost 6 bases. CDR3 amino acids: CASSLGLQGAEAFF. The DNA for the CDR3 is TGTGCCAGCAGCTTAGGTCTACAGGGGGCTGAAGCTTTCTTT.

The chain uses TRBV5-1 and TRBJ1-1; D might be TRBD1 (6 bases). The ends were cut back, 4 bases at V and 4 bases at J, with 17 bases in the middle. CDR1 SGHRS and CDR2 YFSETQ come from the germline V gene. This CDR3 spans 15 amino acids. CDR3 protein: CASSLLQGIGTEAFF. The DNA for the CDR3 is TGCGCCAGCAGCCTTCTACAGGGTATAGGCACTGAAGCTTTCTTT.

The genes are TRBV30 and TRBJ1-1, with a tentative D call TRBD1 (6 bases). The CDR3 is 13 amino acids. The V gene lost 2 bases and the J gene lost 3 bases, with 10 bases spanning the gap. The germline CDR1 and CDR2 sequences are GTSNPN and SVGIG (reference sequence). In DNA, the CDR3 is TGTGCCTGGAGTCAGGGGATGTACACTGAAGCTTTCTTT. This encodes CAWSQGMYTEAFF. The variable domain in full, completed from reference TRBV30 and TRBJ1-1, reads SQTIHQWPATLVQPVGSPLSLECTVEGTSNPNLYWYRQAAGRGLQLLFYSVGIGQISSEVPQNLSASRPQDRQFILSSKKLLLSDSGFYLCAWSQGMYTEAFFGQGTRLTVV.

Worth noting for this clone: At one end the junction does not follow the germline gene, possibly because of a read error. The V gene is TRBV11-2, the J gene TRBJ2-7, with D unclear. This CDR3 region has 13 residues. Germline V gives CDR1 SGHAT, CDR2 FQNNGV. CDR3 residues: CASSLDTVIEQYF. CDR3 in DNA: TGTGCCAGCAGCCTAGACACAGTAATTGAGCAGTACTTC. The whole variable domain, remainder taken from reference TRBV11-2 and TRBJ2-7, is EAGVAQSPRYKIIEKRQSVAFWCNPISGHATLYWYQQILGQGPKLLIQFQNNGVVDDSQLPKDRFSAERLKGVDSTLKIQPAKLEDSAVYLCASSLDTVIEQYFGPGTRLTVT.

The chain links TRBV7-9 to TRBJ2-5; 9 bases are shared with TRBD2. CDR1 SEHNR and CDR2 FQNEAQ come from the germline V gene (reference sequence). J lost 5 bases, V lost 4 bases, and 11 bases had no gene match. The CDR3 length is 16 residues. CDR3: CASSSRGAGGRETQYF. Here the CDR3 DNA reads TGTGCCAGCAGCTCCCGGGGGGCGGGAGGGCGTGAGACCCAGTACTTC.

V usage is TRBV30 and J usage is TRBJ2-3; 10 bases match TRBD1. Per germline, CDR1 GTSNPN and CDR2 SVGIG (reference sequence). The CDR3 has 13 residues. V shed 7 bases and J 3 bases; nucleotides not matched to a gene: 4. The CDR3 nucleotides are TGTGCCTCGGGACAGGGGAGGACAGATACGCAGTATTTT. Its protein product is CASGQGRTDTQYF.

The rearrangement links TRBV6-5 to TRBJ2-7; 11 bases are a match to TRBD1. The CDR3 is made up of 13 amino acids. Germline V gene sequence: CDR1 MNHEY, CDR2 SVGAGI. Trimming cost V 10 bases and J 3 bases; bases outside gene matches: 5. The chain's CDR3 is CATLGTGGYEQYF. CDR3 in DNA: TGTGCCACCCTCGGGACAGGGGGCTACGAGCAGTACTTC.

This clone was seen only once. The CDR3 sequence is CASRTSGTDTQYF. As DNA, the CDR3 is TGTGCCAGCAGGACCTCGGGGACAGATACGCAGTATTTT. The rearrangement joins TRBV2 to TRBJ2-3; perhaps TRBD2 as D (5 bases). Between the trimmed V and J ends, which lost 6 bases and 3 bases, there was a span of 10 bases. CDR1 SNHLY and CDR2 FYNNEI come from the germline V gene. This CDR3 has 13 residues.

V is TRBV15 and J is TRBJ1-4; no definite D call. V dropped 3 bases and J dropped 2 bases, with 7 bases sitting between them. Germline CDR1 LNHNV, CDR2 YYDKDF (reference sequence). This CDR3 region has 14 residues. The CDR3, as DNA: TGTGCCACCAGCAGCAGTGGTACTAATGAAAAACTGTTTTTT. This sequence encodes CATSSSGTNEKLFF.

The genes are TRBV7-8 and TRBJ1-3; D uncertain. Germline V gives CDR1 SGHVS, CDR2 FQNEAQ. The CDR3 length is 12 residues. Trimming cost V 7 bases and J 8 bases, with 12 bases left between them. The CDR3 here is CASTPGSDTIYF. In DNA, the CDR3 is TGTGCCAGCACCCCGGGGTCGGACACCATATATTTT.

A few counts support this clone. As DNA, the CDR3 is TGTGCCTTCAGGAGGGATCTCTATGGCTACACCTTC. This translates into CAFRRDLYGYTF. V is TRBV30 and J is TRBJ1-2; D is unresolved. The V end lost 7 bases, the J end lost 4 bases, and 13 bases lay between the germline ends. The CDR3 is 12 residues long. Germline V gene data show CDR1 as GTSNPN and CDR2 as SVGIG (reference sequence).

The V gene is TRBV6-5, the J gene TRBJ1-5; 10 nucleotides align to TRBD1. V gave up 3 bases and J gave up 5 bases; unmatched junction bases: 1. The CDR3 covers 14 residues. Per germline, CDR1 MNHEY and CDR2 SVGAGI. As DNA, the CDR3 is TGTGCCAGCAGTTATGACAGGGGGCATCAGCCCCAGCATTTT. Protein: CASSYDRGHQPQHF.

Notes on this clone: This sample includes further DNA sequences coding for the same CDR3. The CDR3, as DNA: TGTGCCACCAGCAGAGACAGGGGGCAAGAGACCCAGTACTTC. It is translated as CATSRDRGQETQYF. The V and J genes are TRBV15 and TRBJ2-5, with TRBD1 matching over 7 bases. V shed 0 bases, J shed 2 bases, and the junction held 0 bases outside the gene matches. There are 14 residues in the CDR3. In germline, CDR1 is LNHNV, CDR2 YYDKDF (reference sequence).

V gene TRBV7-3 combines with J gene TRBJ1-2; 9 bases map to TRBD1. The CDR3 is 15 amino acids. Germline lookup yields CDR1 SGHTA and CDR2 FQGTGA. Losses at the gene ends were 5 bases for V and 5 bases for J; bases not matched to a gene: 9. CDR3 sequence reads: CASSPGQGLAYGYTF. CDR3 sequence (DNA): TGTGCCAGCAGCCCGGGACAGGGACTCGCGTATGGCTACACCTTC.